These 32 T cell receptor beta chains were sequenced from one sample in a study of cytomegalovirus exposure and HLA in healthy donors. This PCR relied on a set of 60 Vbeta primers and 13 Jbeta primers. Produced via immunoSEQ multiplex PCR; TCRdb's table is partial and in-frame only. This table holds some 69,000 clones, under 80% found once. Source material: PBMCs. Every receptor here comes from a male donor in good health and CMV-seropositive.

J is TRBJ1-1 and V is TRBV19; tentative D call: TRBD1 (5 bases). CDR1 and CDR2 from the germline V gene are LNHDA and SQIVND (reference sequence). V lost 5 bases and J lost 2, with 9 bases in between. The CDR3 consists of 13 residues. The CDR3 coding sequence is TGTGCCAGTAGTTGGGGGGTAAACACTGAAGCTTTCTTT. This gives the protein CASSWGVNTEAFF.

V usage is TRBV2 and J usage is TRBJ2-1; 12 nucleotides match TRBD1. Germline V gives CDR1 SNHLY, CDR2 FYNNEI. Trimming took 6 bases from V and 8 from J; bases not matched to a gene: 8. The length of the CDR3 is 15 residues. CDR3: CASRGDRGRVYEQFF. The DNA for the CDR3 is TGTGCCAGCAGAGGGGACAGGGGGCGCGTCTATGAGCAGTTCTTC.

This chain uses TRBV25-1 with TRBJ2-7; D might be TRBD1 (6 bases). Looked up from germline, CDR1 is MGHDK and CDR2 is SYGVNS. V was pared by 4 bases and J by 2 bases, with 9 bases between. The CDR3 spans 13 residues. The CDR3 spells CASSGQDPYEQYF. CDR3 nucleotide sequence: TGTGCCAGCAGTGGACAGGACCCCTACGAGCAGTACTTC.

The J gene is TRBJ1-2, the V gene TRBV30; D is ambiguous. V dropped 4 bases and J dropped 8 bases, with 14 bases sitting between them. Germline V gene data show CDR1 as GTSNPN and CDR2 as SVGIG (reference sequence). The CDR3 length is 12 residues. CDR3 in amino acids: CAWMGRREGYTF. The CDR3 region has the DNA TGTGCCTGGATGGGCCGCCGGGAGGGCTACACCTTC. The full variable domain, completed using reference TRBV30 and TRBJ1-2, is SQTIHQWPATLVQPVGSPLSLECTVEGTSNPNLYWYRQAAGRGLQLLFYSVGIGQISSEVPQNLSASRPQDRQFILSSKKLLLSDSGFYLCAWMGRREGYTFGSGTRLTVV.

The chain uses TRBV7-2 and TRBJ1-3; D remains unclear. The germline V and J ends were trimmed by 0 bases and 0 bases, with 6 bases remaining between them. The CDR3 totals 15 residues. The germline CDR1 and CDR2 sequences are SGHTA and FQGNSA. The CDR3 here is CASSLAATSGNTIYF. In nucleotides, the CDR3 is TGTGCCAGCAGCTTAGCGGCCACCTCTGGAAACACCATATATTTT.

The CDR3 bases are TGTGCCAGCCACAGGGGGCGCGTAACTAATGAAAAACTGTTTTTT. This encodes CASHRGRVTNEKLFF. The chain carries TRBV6-1 and TRBJ1-4; 9 bases agree with TRBD1. Losses at the gene ends were 8 bases for V and 1 base for J; bases not matched to a gene: 5. Per germline, CDR1 MNHNS and CDR2 SASEGT. The CDR3 length is 15 residues.

This clone occurred a few times. The J gene is TRBJ1-5, the V gene TRBV18; 10 nucleotides match TRBD1. The junction had 1 base not matched to a gene; V was cut back by 2 bases and J by 6 bases. From germline, CDR1 is KGHSH and CDR2 LQKENI. The CDR3 loop spans 14 amino acids. The CDR3 loop reads CASSPGTGVQPQHF. CDR3 nucleotide sequence: TGTGCCAGCTCACCAGGGACAGGGGTTCAGCCCCAGCATTTT. Together with reference TRBV18 and TRBJ1-5, the CDR3 gives the full variable domain: NAGVMQNPRHLVRRRGQEARLRCSPMKGHSHVYWYRQLPEEGLKFMVYLQKENIIDESGMPKERFSAEFPKEGPSILRIQQVVRGDSAAYFCASSPGTGVQPQHFGDGTRLSIL.

This chain connects TRBV6-5 to TRBJ1-2; 7 bases agree with TRBD1. Germline V gene lookup returns CDR1 MNHEY and CDR2 SVGAGI. V shed 4 bases and J 0 bases; nucleotides not matched to a gene: 5. This CDR3 is 15 amino acids long. CDR3 in DNA: TGTGCCAGCAGTTTCACGACAGGGACTAACTATGGCTACACCTTC. Translation gives CASSFTTGTNYGYTF.

This chain connects TRBV11-2 to TRBJ2-3; the match to TRBD1 covers 8 bases. With 5 bases clipped from V and 2 bases from J, the junction kept 6 bases outside the gene matches. Germline V gives CDR1 SGHAT, CDR2 FQNNGV. CDR3 length equals 15 residues. CDR3 DNA sequence: TGTGCCAGCAGCGCAGGGACAGGACCCACAGATACGCAGTATTTT. Its translation: CASSAGTGPTDTQYF.

Points on this clone: Relative to the germline gene, one junction end is altered; a read error may explain this. The sample has other DNA sequences that encode this CDR3 too. This chain uses TRBV7-9 with TRBJ2-6; 7 bases match TRBD1. Germline values: CDR1 SEHNR, CDR2 FQNEAQ (reference sequence). The CDR3 extends over 16 amino acids. CDR3 sequence: CASSSNRGPGANVLTF. As DNA, the CDR3 is TGTGCCAGCAGCTCTAACAGGGGACCTGGGGCCAACGTCCTGACCTTC.

The table lists this clone with a few counts. The V gene is TRBV2, the J gene TRBJ1-5; 9 bases line up with TRBD1. V gave up 4 bases and J gave up 4 bases; unmatched junction bases: 5. Germline V gene lookup returns CDR1 SNHLY and CDR2 FYNNEI. CDR3 length: 15 residues. The CDR3 DNA is TGTGCCAGCAGTGCGGAGACAGGGGGTAATCAGCCCCAGCATTTT. It encodes CASSAETGGNQPQHF.

This chain uses TRBV15 with TRBJ2-6, with 9 positions matching TRBD1. The CDR3 has 18 amino acids. V shed 3 bases and J 0 bases; nucleotides not matched to a gene: 6. Looked up from germline, CDR1 is LNHNV and CDR2 is YYDKDF (reference sequence). Here the CDR3 reads CATSRGGTGYSGANVLTF. The CDR3 DNA follows: TGTGCCACCAGCAGGGGGGGGACAGGGTACTCTGGGGCCAACGTCCTGACTTTC.

In its sample, this clone was seen a few times. The chain couples TRBV11-3 to TRBJ2-3; D gene unclear. The germline gives CDR1 SGHNT, CDR2 YENEEA. This CDR3 is 15 amino acids long. V lost 5 bases to trimming and J lost 0 bases, with 12 bases between them. The CDR3 coding sequence is TGTGCCAGCAGCCCCCGACTGGGTAGCACAGATACGCAGTATTTT. Encoded protein: CASSPRLGSTDTQYF.

The gene calls are TRBV5-8 and TRBJ1-1; tentative D call: TRBD1 (6 bases). In germline, CDR1 is SGHTS, CDR2 YDEGEE. The CDR3 loop spans 17 amino acids. Trimming removed 4 bases at V and 0 bases at J, with 19 bases between. The CDR3 here is CASSPGTIRTMNTEAFF. CDR3 DNA sequence: TGTGCCAGCAGCCCTGGGACAATCAGGACCATGAACACTGAAGCTTTCTTT. Full variable domain (outside the CDR3, taken from reference TRBV5-8 and TRBJ1-1): EAGVTQSPTHLIKTRGQQATLRCSPISGHTSVYWYQQALGLGLQFLLWYDEGEERNRGNFPPRFSGRQFPNYSSELNVNALELEDSALYLCASSPGTIRTMNTEAFFGQGTRLTVV.

This chain joins TRBV4-1 and TRBJ2-7; 8 bases fit TRBD2. CDR1 and CDR2 from the germline V gene are MGHRA and YSYEKL. The CDR3 loop spans 15 amino acids. J lost 5 bases, V lost 1 base, and 7 bases had no gene match. The chain's CDR3 is CASSQVFSGVHEQYF. In nucleotides, the CDR3 is TGCGCCAGCAGCCAAGTTTTTAGCGGGGTCCACGAGCAGTACTTC.

The chain joins TRBV6-1 to TRBJ2-3; D may be TRBD1 (7 bases). Trimming left V 4 bases short and J 2 bases short, with 16 bases between. CDR1 and CDR2 from the germline V gene are MNHNS and SASEGT. CDR3 length: 16 amino acids. CDR3 region: CASSGSSGGITDTQYF. The CDR3 DNA follows: TGTGCCAGCAGTGGGTCTTCAGGGGGGATCACAGATACGCAGTATTTT.

The chain employs TRBV2 and TRBJ1-5; 8 bases agree with TRBD1. Germline-derived CDR1 and CDR2 are SNHLY and FYNNEI. The CDR3 extends over 14 amino acids. The ends lost 6 bases at V and 7 bases at J; junction bases unmatched: 8. In DNA, the CDR3 is TGTGCCAGCAGGGGGACAGGAGGGGGCCAGCCCCAGCATTTT. Residues: CASRGTGGGQPQHF.

The chain joins TRBV5-4 to TRBJ1-1; D not certain. The CDR3 covers 16 residues. Germline V lookup: CDR1 SGHNT, CDR2 YYREEE (reference sequence). Deletions cut 4 bases from V and 4 bases from J, with 20 bases between. CDR3 in amino acids: CASSPGAPEVGTEAFF. The CDR3 DNA reads TGTGCCAGCAGCCCTGGAGCCCCCGAAGTCGGCACTGAAGCTTTCTTT.

The chain uses TRBV4-1 and TRBJ2-5; 8 bases line up with TRBD2. CDR3 size: 14 residues. V was pared by 4 bases and J by 2 bases, with 3 bases of the junction left unmatched. Germline V gives CDR1 MGHRA, CDR2 YSYEKL. CDR3 residues: CASSPGLAQETQYF. CDR3 DNA: TGCGCCAGCAGCCCCGGACTAGCACAAGAGACCCAGTACTTC.

V gene TRBV6-5 combines with J gene TRBJ1-1; 7 nucleotides align to TRBD1. The CDR3 contains 16 residues. The germline CDR1 and CDR2 sequences are MNHEY and SVGAGI. V was clipped by 0 bases and J by 10 bases; unmatched bases: 14. CDR3 region: CASSYSSTQGMLGAFF. For the CDR3, the DNA is TGTGCCAGCAGTTACTCCTCGACACAGGGGATGTTGGGAGCTTTCTTT.

This clone has a handful of counts. The gene calls are TRBV7-2 and TRBJ2-5; 13 bases line up with TRBD2. The trim removed 5 bases at V and 11 bases at J, leaving 14 bases unmatched. Germline loops: CDR1 SGHTA, CDR2 FQGNSA. This CDR3 has 16 residues. The CDR3: CASSVMGLAGTPRQYF. DNA of the CDR3: TGTGCCAGCAGCGTCATGGGACTAGCGGGGACACCTCGTCAGTACTTC.

The rearrangement links TRBV11-3 to TRBJ2-1, with a tentative D call TRBD2 (6 bases). The CDR3 sequence is 15 residues long. The V end was cut by 2 bases, the J end by 7 bases, with 15 bases between. The germline gives CDR1 SGHNT, CDR2 YENEEA. CDR3 sequence: CASSLRGRPGNEQFF. The CDR3 bases are TGTGCCAGCAGCTTACGAGGGAGGCCCGGGAATGAGCAGTTCTTC. Together with reference TRBV11-3 and TRBJ2-1, the CDR3 gives the full variable domain: EAGVVQSPRYKIIEKKQPVAFWCNPISGHNTLYWYLQNLGQGPELLIRYENEEAVDDSQLPKDRFSAERLKGVDSTLKIQPAELGDSAVYLCASSLRGRPGNEQFFGPGTRLTVL.

This clone was seen a few times. The J gene is TRBJ1-2, the V gene TRBV30; 7 positions agree with TRBD1. V lost 3 bases and J lost 2; bases outside the gene matches: 6. CDR1 is GTSNPN and CDR2 is SVGIG in the germline V gene (reference sequence). The CDR3 has 14 residues. In DNA, the CDR3 is TGTGCCTGGAGGATCAGGGGGGAAAACTATGGCTACACCTTC. As protein: CAWRIRGENYGYTF.

V usage is TRBV27 and J usage is TRBJ1-2, with 9 bases matching TRBD1. Looked up from germline, CDR1 is MNHEY and CDR2 is SMNVEV (reference sequence). V lost 6 bases to trimming and J lost 4 bases; unmatched junction nucleotides: 6. The CDR3 runs 14 residues. CDR3 region: CASSLDRGSYGYTF. Here the CDR3 DNA reads TGTGCCAGCAGCCTGGACAGGGGATCCTATGGCTACACCTTC.

The chain couples TRBV28 to TRBJ2-5, with TRBD2 as a possible D gene (5 bases). Germline V gene sequence: CDR1 MDHEN, CDR2 SYDVKM. Trimming took off 6 bases at V and 0 bases at J, with 17 bases between the two ends. The length of the CDR3 is 16 residues. The DNA of the CDR3 is TGTGCCAGCAGCCCGTCGACTACCTGGTACCAAGAGACCCAGTACTTC. This translates into CASSPSTTWYQETQYF.

This clone was detected a few times. J is TRBJ1-4 and V is TRBV15; 9 bases map to TRBD1. V lost 0 bases, J lost 12 bases, and 8 bases stayed unmatched. The germline CDR1 and CDR2 sequences are LNHNV and YYDKDF (reference sequence). The CDR3 is made up of 15 amino acids. The CDR3 nucleotides are TGTGCCACCAGCAGAGATTTAACAGGGGGCGTTCAACTGTTTTTT. Translated, it gives CATSRDLTGGVQLFF. Combining the CDR3 with reference TRBV15 and TRBJ1-4 gives the whole variable domain DAMVIQNPRYQVTQFGKPVTLSCSQTLNHNVMYWYQQKSSQAPKLLFHYYDKDFNNEADTPDNFQSRRPNTSFCFLDIRSPGLGDTAMYLCATSRDLTGGVQLFFGSGTQLSVL.

To note about this clone: Other DNA sequences in the sample encode the same CDR3. V is TRBV6-1 and J is TRBJ2-5; 9 nucleotides match TRBD2. V shed 7 bases and J 5 bases; nucleotides not matched to a gene: 8. In germline, CDR1 is MNHNS, CDR2 SASEGT. This CDR3 spans 14 amino acids. This CDR3 reads CASTLLAGPETQYF. CDR3 bases: TGTGCCAGCACGCTCCTAGCGGGACCGGAGACCCAGTACTTC.

V is TRBV11-1 and J is TRBJ2-7, with 7 bases lining up with TRBD1. V shed 5 bases and J 2 bases; nucleotides not matched to a gene: 9. This CDR3 has 15 amino acids. In germline, CDR1 is SGHAT, CDR2 FQDESV (reference sequence). This CDR3 is CASSPRDRKAYEQYF. The CDR3 DNA is TGTGCCAGCAGCCCCCGGGACAGAAAAGCCTACGAGCAGTACTTC.

The genes are TRBV6-6 and TRBJ2-7, with D maybe TRBD1 (6 bases). The germline gives CDR1 MNHNY, CDR2 SVGAGI (reference sequence). Trimming removed 5 bases from V and 1 base from J, with 15 bases in between. CDR3 length equals 15 residues. The CDR3 loop reads CASSQYRVRSYEQYF. CDR3 bases: TGTGCCAGCAGTCAATACAGGGTACGTTCCTACGAGCAGTACTTC.

This chain uses TRBV4-1 with TRBJ1-2; 10 nucleotides align to TRBD1. Trimming at V came to 4 bases and at J to 3 bases, leaving 5 bases not matched to a gene. Germline V lookup: CDR1 MGHRA, CDR2 YSYEKL. The CDR3 has 15 amino acids. The CDR3 sequence is CASSRGQGVDYGYTF. The CDR3 nucleotides read TGCGCCAGCAGCCGCGGACAGGGGGTGGACTATGGCTACACCTTC.

The chain couples TRBV6-5 to TRBJ1-5; TRBD1 aligns across 12 bases. J lost 10 bases, V lost 6 bases, and 10 bases had no gene match. The CDR3 contains 15 residues. Germline V gene lookup returns CDR1 MNHEY and CDR2 SVGAGI. DNA of the CDR3: TGTGCCAGCAGGGGGGGACAGGGGGCGGAAGGACCCCAGCATTTT. Its protein product is CASRGGQGAEGPQHF.

The chain is built from TRBV6-6 and TRBJ2-1; D possibly corresponds to TRBD2 (6 bases). V was trimmed by 6 bases and J by 5 bases, leaving 11 bases between them. In germline, CDR1 is MNHNY, CDR2 SVGAGI (reference sequence). The CDR3 loop spans 13 amino acids. This CDR3 is CASRGSGNNEQFF. The CDR3 DNA sequence: TGTGCCAGCAGGGGTAGCGGTAACAATGAGCAGTTCTTC.